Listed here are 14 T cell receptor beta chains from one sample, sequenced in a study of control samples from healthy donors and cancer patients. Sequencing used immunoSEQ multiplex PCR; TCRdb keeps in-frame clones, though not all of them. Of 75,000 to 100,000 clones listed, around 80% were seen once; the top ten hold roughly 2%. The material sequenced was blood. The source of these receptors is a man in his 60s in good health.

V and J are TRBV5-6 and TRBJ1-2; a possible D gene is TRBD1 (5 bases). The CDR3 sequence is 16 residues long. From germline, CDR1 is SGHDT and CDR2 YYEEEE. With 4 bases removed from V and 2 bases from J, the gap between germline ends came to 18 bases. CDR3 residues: CASSRYDRPENYGYTF. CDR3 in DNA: TGTGCCAGCAGCCGTTACGACAGACCGGAAAACTATGGCTACACCTTC.

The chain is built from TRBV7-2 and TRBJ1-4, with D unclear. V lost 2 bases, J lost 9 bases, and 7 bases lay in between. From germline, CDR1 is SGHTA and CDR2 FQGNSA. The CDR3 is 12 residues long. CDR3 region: CASSLYGQKLFF. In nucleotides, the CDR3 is TGTGCCAGCAGCTTATATGGACAAAAACTGTTTTTT.

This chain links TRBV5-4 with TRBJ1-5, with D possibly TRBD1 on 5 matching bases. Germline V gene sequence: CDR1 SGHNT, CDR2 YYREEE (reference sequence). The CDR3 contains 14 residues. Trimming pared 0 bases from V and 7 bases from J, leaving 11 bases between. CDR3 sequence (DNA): TGTGCCAGCAGCTTGGAAGGGGCAGGCCAGCCCCAGCATTTT. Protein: CASSLEGAGQPQHF.

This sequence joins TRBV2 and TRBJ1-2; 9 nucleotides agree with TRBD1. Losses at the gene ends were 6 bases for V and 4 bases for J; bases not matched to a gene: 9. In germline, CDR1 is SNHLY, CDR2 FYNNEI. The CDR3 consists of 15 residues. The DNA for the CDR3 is TGTGCCAGCAGCGACCCGGGACAGGGCGTCTATGGCTACACCTTC. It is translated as CASSDPGQGVYGYTF.

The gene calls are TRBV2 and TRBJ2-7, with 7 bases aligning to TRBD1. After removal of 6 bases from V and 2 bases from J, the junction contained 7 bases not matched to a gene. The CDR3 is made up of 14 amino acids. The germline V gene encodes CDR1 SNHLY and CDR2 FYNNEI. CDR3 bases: TGTGCCAGCAGGTCGGGACAGTTTCCCTACGAGCAGTACTTC. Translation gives CASRSGQFPYEQYF. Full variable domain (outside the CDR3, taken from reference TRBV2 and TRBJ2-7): EPEVTQTPSHQVTQMGQEVILRCVPISNHLYFYWYRQILGQKVEFLVSFYNNEISEKSEIFDDQFSVERPDGSNFTLKIRSTKLEDSAMYFCASRSGQFPYEQYFGPGTRLTVT.

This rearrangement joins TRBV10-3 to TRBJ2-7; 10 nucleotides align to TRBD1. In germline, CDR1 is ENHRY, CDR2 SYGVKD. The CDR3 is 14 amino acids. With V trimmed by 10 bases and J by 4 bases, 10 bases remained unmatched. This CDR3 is CATLRDRGPYEQYF. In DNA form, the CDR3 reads TGTGCCACCCTACGAGACAGGGGGCCATACGAGCAGTACTTC.

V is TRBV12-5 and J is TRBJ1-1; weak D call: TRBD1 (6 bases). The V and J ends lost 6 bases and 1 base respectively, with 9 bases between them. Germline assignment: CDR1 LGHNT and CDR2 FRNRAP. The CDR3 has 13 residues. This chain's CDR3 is CASGQGQNTEAFF. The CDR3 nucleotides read TGTGCTAGTGGCCAGGGACAGAACACTGAAGCTTTCTTT.

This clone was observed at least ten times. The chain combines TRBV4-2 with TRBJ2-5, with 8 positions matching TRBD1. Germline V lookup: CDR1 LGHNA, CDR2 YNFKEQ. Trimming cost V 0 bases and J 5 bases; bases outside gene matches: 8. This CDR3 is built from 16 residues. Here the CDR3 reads CASSQDKGQGWETQYF. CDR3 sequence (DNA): TGTGCCAGCAGCCAAGATAAAGGACAGGGATGGGAGACCCAGTACTTC.

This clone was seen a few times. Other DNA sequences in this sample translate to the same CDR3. The CDR3 DNA follows: TGTGCCACCAGTGATGGGACTAGCGGGTACGAGCAGTACTTC. This translates into CATSDGTSGYEQYF. The gene calls are TRBV24-1 and TRBJ2-7, with 12 positions matching TRBD2. CDR3 length: 14 amino acids. Trimming removed 3 bases from V and 4 bases from J; junction bases left unmatched: 0. Germline CDR1 is KGHDR and CDR2 is SFDVKD.

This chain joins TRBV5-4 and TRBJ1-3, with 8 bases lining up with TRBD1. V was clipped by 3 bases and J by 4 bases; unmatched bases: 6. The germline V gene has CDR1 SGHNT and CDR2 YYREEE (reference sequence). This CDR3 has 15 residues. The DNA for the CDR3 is TGTGCCAGCAGCTCCGACAGGGGCCGGGGAAACACCATATATTTT. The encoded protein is CASSSDRGRGNTIYF.

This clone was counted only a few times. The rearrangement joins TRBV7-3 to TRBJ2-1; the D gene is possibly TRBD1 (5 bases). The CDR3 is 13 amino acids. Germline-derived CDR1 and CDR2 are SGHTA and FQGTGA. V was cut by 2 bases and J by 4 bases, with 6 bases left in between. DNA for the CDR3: TGTGCCAGCAGCTTAGACAGATACAATGAGCAGTTCTTC. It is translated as CASSLDRYNEQFF.

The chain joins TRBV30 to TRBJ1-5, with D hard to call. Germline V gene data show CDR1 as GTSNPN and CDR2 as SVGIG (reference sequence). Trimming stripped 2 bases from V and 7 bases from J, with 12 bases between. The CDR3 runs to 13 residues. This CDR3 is CAWSQGMGQPQHF. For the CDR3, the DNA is TGTGCCTGGAGTCAAGGGATGGGACAGCCCCAGCATTTT.

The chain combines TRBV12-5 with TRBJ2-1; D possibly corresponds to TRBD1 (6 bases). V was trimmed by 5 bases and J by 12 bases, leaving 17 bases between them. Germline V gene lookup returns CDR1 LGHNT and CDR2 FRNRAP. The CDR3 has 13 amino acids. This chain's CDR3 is CASGLSGQPRQFF. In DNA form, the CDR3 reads TGTGCTAGTGGTCTTAGTGGACAGCCTCGGCAGTTCTTC.

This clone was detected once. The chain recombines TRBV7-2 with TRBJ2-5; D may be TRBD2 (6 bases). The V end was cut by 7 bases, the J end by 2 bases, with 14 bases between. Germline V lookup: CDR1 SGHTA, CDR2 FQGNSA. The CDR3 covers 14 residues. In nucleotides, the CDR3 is TGTGCCAGCAACAATCGGGACTTACAAGAGACCCAGTACTTC. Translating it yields CASNNRDLQETQYF.